This TCR beta chain was identified in a study of blood T cells in healthy people across ages. Regarding the study as a whole: No conclusive comparison of naive versus antigen-experienced cells was possible with unsorted PBMCs. A roughly linear fall in TCR beta diversity per million T cells was seen with increasing age.

About this clonotype itself: The antigen remains unidentified.

Alongside a J-beta primer mix, a sample-barcoded 5' primer served in a second PCR lasting about 7 to 11 cycles. TCRdb called the 5' RACE reads again in MiXCR, with one record for every CDR3 protein. This sample has roughly 1,300,000 distinct CDR3 sequences, with around 59% found just once. The material sequenced was blood. The source of this sequence is a man younger than 35 in good health.

CDR3 residues: CASSYHIAGLPSYEQYF. CDR3 DNA: TGTGCCAGCAGTTACCACATCGCGGGACTACCGTCCTACGAGCAGTACTTC. This rearrangement joins TRBV6-5 to TRBJ2-7; 7 nucleotides align to TRBD2. The CDR3 covers 17 residues. CDR1 is MNHEY, CDR2 SVGAGI, per germline. Trimming took 2 bases from V and 1 from J; bases not matched to a gene: 11.